The 8 T cell receptor beta chains below all came from one sample that was sequenced in a study of blood T cell repertoires in COVID-19. Sequencing was performed with immunoSEQ multiplex PCR; in TCRdb, only in-frame clones are kept and a portion is missing. The repertoire includes more than 20,000 clones, 80% to 90% of them detected once, and just under 20% sits in the top ten. Sequences were obtained from peripheral blood. The receptors come from a human donor in a cohort sampled during active COVID-19.

The J gene is TRBJ1-1, the V gene TRBV5-1, with 7 bases matching TRBD1. The CDR3 spans 15 residues. From germline, CDR1 is SGHRS and CDR2 YFSETQ. V lost 3 bases and J lost 5; bases outside the gene matches: 10. CDR3 residues: CASSSWGDRGTEAFF. The CDR3, as DNA: TGCGCCAGCAGCTCGTGGGGGGACAGAGGTACTGAAGCTTTCTTT. Based on the CDR3 plus reference TRBV5-1 and TRBJ1-1, the full variable domain is KAGVTQTPRYLIKTRGQQVTLSCSPISGHRSVSWYQQTPGQGLQFLFEYFSETQRNKGNFPGRFSGRQFSNSRSEMNVSTLELGDSALYLCASSSWGDRGTEAFFGQGTRLTVV.

The chain links TRBV30 to TRBJ2-2; D perhaps matches TRBD1 (5 bases). Germline lookup yields CDR1 GTSNPN and CDR2 SVGIG (reference sequence). Trimming cost V 1 base and J 6 bases, with 9 bases left between them. This CDR3 has 13 amino acids. The CDR3 loop is CAWSDQGPGELFF. In DNA form, the CDR3 reads TGTGCCTGGAGTGACCAGGGTCCCGGGGAGCTGTTTTTT.

V gene TRBV6-5 combines with J gene TRBJ2-1; D not resolved. The V gene's germline CDR1 is MNHEY and CDR2 SVGAGI. V was clipped by 5 bases and J by 0 bases, with 11 bases between them. CDR3 length equals 15 residues. The CDR3 coding sequence is TGTGCCAGCAGTACTATGATGAGCTCCTACAATGAGCAGTTCTTC. This gives the protein CASSTMMSSYNEQFF.

The chain employs TRBV15 and TRBJ2-1; 10 bases line up with TRBD1. The CDR3 is 14 amino acids. The trim removed 7 bases at V and 3 bases at J, leaving 3 bases unmatched. The V gene's germline CDR1 is LNHNV and CDR2 YYDKDF (reference sequence). CDR3 sequence reads: CATTRDRGYNEQFF. The CDR3 nucleotides are TGTGCCACCACCAGGGACAGGGGCTACAATGAGCAGTTCTTC.

This chain uses TRBV18 with TRBJ1-2; D is unclear. The germline CDR1 and CDR2 sequences are KGHSH and LQKENI. The CDR3 has 16 residues. Trimming removed 0 bases from V and 5 bases from J, with 16 bases in between. CDR3 protein: CASSPPAGVGPYGYTF. Here the CDR3 DNA reads TGTGCCAGCTCACCACCGGCGGGAGTTGGGCCGTATGGCTACACCTTC.

The V gene is TRBV25-1, the J gene TRBJ1-6; a possible D gene is TRBD1 (5 bases). There are 15 residues in the CDR3. Trimming left V 0 bases short and J 9 bases short, with 12 bases between. Per the germline V gene, CDR1 is MGHDK and CDR2 is SYGVNS. CDR3 sequence reads: CASSEYQGVISPLHF. As DNA, the CDR3 is TGTGCCAGCAGTGAATATCAGGGCGTAATTTCACCCCTCCACTTT. The full variable domain, in which reference TRBV25-1 and TRBJ1-6 provide the parts outside the CDR3, is EADIYQTPRYLVIGTGKKITLECSQTMGHDKMYWYQQDPGMELHLIHYSYGVNSTEKGDLSSESTVSRIRTEHFPLTLESARPSHTSQYLCASSEYQGVISPLHFGNGTRLTVT.

V and J are TRBV7-9 and TRBJ1-4; 10 nucleotides align to TRBD1. Trimming took 5 bases from V and 5 from J; bases not matched to a gene: 2. Germline V lookup: CDR1 SEHNR, CDR2 FQNEAQ (reference sequence). The CDR3 spans 14 residues. The CDR3, as DNA: TGTGCCAGCAGCCAGGACAGGGGGAATGAAAAACTGTTTTTT. Residues: CASSQDRGNEKLFF. The whole variable domain, remainder taken from reference TRBV7-9 and TRBJ1-4, is DTGVSQNPRHKITKRGQNVTFRCDPISEHNRLYWYRQTLGQGPEFLTYFQNEAQLEKSRLLSDRFSAERPKGSFSTLEIQRTEQGDSAMYLCASSQDRGNEKLFFGSGTQLSVL.

This clone appeared a single time. The V call is TRBV2, the J call TRBJ2-1, with D possibly being TRBD2 (5 bases). Trimming pared 1 base from V and 0 bases from J, leaving 10 bases between. This CDR3 contains 16 residues. Per germline, CDR1 SNHLY and CDR2 FYNNEI. CDR3 amino acids: CASSEERRPSYNEQFF. CDR3 in DNA: TGTGCCAGCAGTGAAGAGCGGAGACCCTCCTACAATGAGCAGTTCTTC.